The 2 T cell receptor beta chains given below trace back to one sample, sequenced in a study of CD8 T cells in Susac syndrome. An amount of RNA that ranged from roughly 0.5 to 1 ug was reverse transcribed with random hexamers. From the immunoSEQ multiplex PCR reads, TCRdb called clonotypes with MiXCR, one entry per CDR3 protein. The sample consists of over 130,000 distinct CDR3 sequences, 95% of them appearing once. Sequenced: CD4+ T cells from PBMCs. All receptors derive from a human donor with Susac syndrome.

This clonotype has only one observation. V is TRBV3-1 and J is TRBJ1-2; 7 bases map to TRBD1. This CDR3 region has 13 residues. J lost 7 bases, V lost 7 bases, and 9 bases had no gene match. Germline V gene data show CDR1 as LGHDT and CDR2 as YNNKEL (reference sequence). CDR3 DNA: TGTGCCAGCACCCCAGGGGGGGCCAGTGGCTACACCTTC. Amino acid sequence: CASTPGGASGYTF.

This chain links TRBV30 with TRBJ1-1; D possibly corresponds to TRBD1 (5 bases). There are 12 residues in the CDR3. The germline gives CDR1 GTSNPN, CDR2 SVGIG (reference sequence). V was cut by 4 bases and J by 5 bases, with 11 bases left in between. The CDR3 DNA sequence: TGTGCCTGGATCAGGGCAGGGACTGAAGCTTTCTTT. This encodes CAWIRAGTEAFF.